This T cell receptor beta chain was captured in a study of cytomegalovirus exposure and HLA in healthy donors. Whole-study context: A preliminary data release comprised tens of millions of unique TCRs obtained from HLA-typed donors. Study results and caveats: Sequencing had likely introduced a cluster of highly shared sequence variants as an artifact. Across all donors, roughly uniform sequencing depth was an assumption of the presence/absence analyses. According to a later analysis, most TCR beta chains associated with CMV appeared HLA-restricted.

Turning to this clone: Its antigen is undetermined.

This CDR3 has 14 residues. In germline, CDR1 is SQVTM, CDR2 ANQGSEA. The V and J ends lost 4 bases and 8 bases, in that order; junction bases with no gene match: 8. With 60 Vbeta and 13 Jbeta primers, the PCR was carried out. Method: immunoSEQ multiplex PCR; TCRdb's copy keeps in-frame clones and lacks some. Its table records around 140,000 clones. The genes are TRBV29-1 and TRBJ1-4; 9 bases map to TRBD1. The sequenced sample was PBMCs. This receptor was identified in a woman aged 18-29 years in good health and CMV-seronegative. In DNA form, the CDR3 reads TGCAGCGTTGGCCGACAGGGGGTGGGAGAAAAACTGTTTTTT. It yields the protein CSVGRQGVGEKLFF.